One sample yielded the 13 T cell receptor beta chains listed below, sequenced in a study of OX40 agonist ivuxolimab in advanced cancers. Profiled with immunoSEQ multiplex PCR; TCRdb holds only in-frame clones, not every one. The sample lists about 39,000 clones; 80% to 95% were seen once. Sequenced here: CD4+ or CD8+ T cells sorted from blood, sampled in a trial of the OX40 agonist ivuxolimab. Receptors originate from an adult with an advanced solid tumor such as melanoma, head and neck, liver or kidney cancer.

The chain links TRBV14 to TRBJ2-7; no reliable D call. Trimming took off 2 bases at V and 4 bases at J, with 9 bases between the two ends. The CDR3 sequence is 13 residues long. Germline V CDR1 and CDR2: SGHDN, FVKESK. Written as DNA, the CDR3 is TGTGCCAGCAGCCAATCGGCCCGGTACGAGCAGTACTTC. It encodes CASSQSARYEQYF.

CDR3 DNA sequence: TGTGCCTGGAGGTTTTGGGATTCCTACGAGCAGTACTTC. It is translated as CAWRFWDSYEQYF. The V call is TRBV30, the J call TRBJ2-7; D is unresolved. Germline lookup yields CDR1 GTSNPN and CDR2 SVGIG (reference sequence). The germline V and J ends were trimmed by 3 bases and 1 base, with 10 bases remaining between them. The CDR3 covers 13 residues. Full variable domain (missing parts from reference TRBV30 and TRBJ2-7): SQTIHQWPATLVQPVGSPLSLECTVEGTSNPNLYWYRQAAGRGLQLLFYSVGIGQISSEVPQNLSASRPQDRQFILSSKKLLLSDSGFYLCAWRFWDSYEQYFGPGTRLTVT.

To note about this clone: Lacking the conserved final phenylalanine or tryptophan, this CDR3 likely reflects a read error. Because the CDR3's place on the DNA is in doubt, the DNA is left out and the CDR3 is given as listed by TCRdb. This sequence joins TRBV28 and TRBJ2-7; the table names TRBD2, a call not compared with the DNA. Termini included, the CDR3 measures 15 amino acids. Per the germline V gene, CDR1 is MDHEN and CDR2 is SYDVKM. CDR3 sequence reads: CASSPTGTGGTSGKL.

This chain links TRBV7-9 with TRBJ2-5; a possible D gene is TRBD1 (6 bases). The CDR3 totals 15 residues. Germline V CDR1 and CDR2: SEHNR, FQNEAQ (reference sequence). V shed 4 bases and J shed 3 bases, with 15 bases lying between them. The CDR3 coding sequence is TGTGCCAGCAGCTCCAACAGGGATTGGGAAGAGACCCAGTACTTC. Amino acid sequence: CASSSNRDWEETQYF.

This sequence joins TRBV4-1 and TRBJ1-5; the D is unclear. V was pared by 1 base and J by 5 bases, with 9 bases between. CDR1 and CDR2 (germline): MGHRA, YSYEKL. The CDR3 sequence is 14 residues long. CDR3 residues: CASSQVGSDQPQHF. Written as DNA, the CDR3 is TGCGCCAGCAGCCAAGTGGGGTCAGATCAGCCCCAGCATTTT.

V and J are TRBV27 and TRBJ1-1; a weak D match, TRBD1 (5 bases). The V end was cut by 5 bases, the J end by 1 base, with 14 bases between. The germline V gene has CDR1 MNHEY and CDR2 SMNVEV (reference sequence). The CDR3 loop spans 15 amino acids. The CDR3 reads CASSANRSPNTEAFF. Written as DNA, the CDR3 is TGTGCCAGCAGTGCCAACAGGTCACCGAACACTGAAGCTTTCTTT.

The chain uses TRBV7-9 and TRBJ2-7; 13 bases are a match to TRBD2. J gave up 2 bases and V 5 bases, and 3 bases lay outside the gene matches. Germline lookup yields CDR1 SEHNR and CDR2 FQNEAQ (reference sequence). The CDR3 covers 15 residues. In DNA, the CDR3 is TGTGCCAGCAGCGGGACTAGCGGGGCCACCTACGAGCAGTACTTC. Translation: CASSGTSGATYEQYF. Full variable domain (missing parts from reference TRBV7-9 and TRBJ2-7): DTGVSQNPRHKITKRGQNVTFRCDPISEHNRLYWYRQTLGQGPEFLTYFQNEAQLEKSRLLSDRFSAERPKGSFSTLEIQRTEQGDSAMYLCASSGTSGATYEQYFGPGTRLTVT.

The V call is TRBV6-6, the J call TRBJ2-7, with 9 bases aligning to TRBD2. After removal of 5 bases from V and 5 bases from J, the junction contained 10 bases not matched to a gene. The germline V gene encodes CDR1 MNHNY and CDR2 SVGAGI (reference sequence). The CDR3 runs 15 residues. CDR3: CASSAPGLANHEQYF. CDR3 coding DNA: TGTGCCAGCAGTGCTCCGGGACTAGCCAACCACGAGCAGTACTTC.

The chain carries TRBV7-9 and TRBJ2-2; D unclear. Per germline, CDR1 SEHNR and CDR2 FQNEAQ (reference sequence). This CDR3 is built from 12 residues. With 1 base removed from V and 3 bases from J, the gap between germline ends came to 0 bases. The CDR3 reads CASSLDTGELFF. The CDR3 nucleotides read TGTGCCAGCAGCTTAGACACCGGGGAGCTGTTTTTT.

This clone was observed once. One end of the junction varies from germline; a read error may be responsible. This rearrangement joins TRBV7-7 to TRBJ2-2; D is unresolved. The CDR3 is 17 residues long. CDR1 is SSHAT and CDR2 is FNYEAQ in the germline V gene (reference sequence). CDR3 sequence (DNA): TGTGCTAGCAGCTTCGAAAGAACGGGCCATGACACCGGGGAGCTGTTTTTT. This translates into CASSFERTGHDTGELFF.

This sequence joins TRBV9 and TRBJ1-6; D remains unclear. Germline CDR1 and CDR2: SGDLS and YYNGEE. The CDR3 covers 14 residues. V was cut by 3 bases and J by 8 bases, with 12 bases left in between. The CDR3 nucleotides are TGTGCCAGCAGCGGGACGGCGATGGATTCACCCCTCCACTTT. Protein product: CASSGTAMDSPLHF.

In its sample, this clone was seen once. The chain couples TRBV19 to TRBJ2-5, with a tentative D call TRBD2 (6 bases). Germline V gene data show CDR1 as LNHDA and CDR2 as SQIVND (reference sequence). The CDR3 contains 16 residues. Trimming left V 3 bases short and J 5 bases short, with 19 bases between. This CDR3 reads CASSISGLSKGETQYF. As DNA, the CDR3 is TGTGCCAGTAGTATCTCGGGACTTTCCAAGGGGGAGACCCAGTACTTC.

The chain has TRBV2 and TRBJ2-7; D perhaps matches TRBD2 (6 bases). Germline assignment: CDR1 SNHLY and CDR2 FYNNEI. V lost 8 bases to trimming and J lost 0 bases, with 17 bases between them. CDR3 size: 15 residues. CDR3 in DNA: TGTGCCAGCTCTCTAGGCCCCGGGAGCTCCTACGAGCAGTACTTC. Translating gives CASSLGPGSSYEQYF.